A single sample is the source of the 15 T cell receptor beta chains below, sequenced in a study of Graves' ophthalmopathy and Graves' hyperthyroidism (dated by TCRdb to 2017 to 2018). Sequencing relied on an Illumina HiSeq 2000. For repertoire sequencing, TCR beta CDR3 regions were amplified from RNA transcripts. The first round of RT-PCR was done with HTBI primers and the Qiagen OneStep RT-PCR kit, and was followed by a second round of multiplex PCR, then size selection and purification. TCRdb handled the public reads itself, with Q25 trimming in fastp and clone calling in MiXCR, and kept productive beta chains. Rows with one shared CDR3 protein collapse into an entry with the most common genes and DNA. In all, the sample holds hundreds of thousands of distinct CDR3 sequences, and 22% of those were seen once. The ten largest clonotypes hold approximately 6.9% of the sample. Sequencing input: peripheral blood. Every receptor here comes from a woman aged 18-29 years with stable Graves' hyperthyroidism. Some clones in this sample may be carry-over from other donors' samples. Donor details come from another sample of the same person, matched by shared clones.

This clonotype came up a few times. This chain connects TRBV27 to TRBJ2-5; the D is unclear. This CDR3 is 17 amino acids long. Between the trimmed V and J ends, which lost 0 bases and 5 bases, there was a span of 19 bases. Germline lookup yields CDR1 MNHEY and CDR2 SMNVEV (reference sequence). CDR3 region: CASSLSWQMIGWETQYF. The CDR3 bases are TGTGCCAGCAGTTTATCTTGGCAGATGATCGGATGGGAGACCCAGTACTTC.

This clonotype was picked up many times. A read error is possible here, since a much larger clone lies one base away. This chain uses TRBV20-1 with TRBJ2-5; 8 nucleotides match TRBD2. The germline CDR1 and CDR2 sequences are DFQATT and SNEGSKA (reference sequence). This CDR3 is 16 amino acids long. For the CDR3, the DNA is TGCAGTGCCACCGACTGGGTAGCGGGAAAGCAAGAGTCCCAGTACTTC. Its protein is CSATDWVAGKQESQYF.

The J gene is TRBJ1-2, the V gene TRBV19; D gene unclear. The V gene's germline CDR1 is LNHDA and CDR2 SQIVND (reference sequence). Deletions cut 7 bases from V and 14 bases from J, with 23 bases between. CDR3 length: 13 residues. CDR3 bases: TGTGCCAGTACCCCCGGCGATCACTATCTCGAGACCTTC. The encoded protein is CASTPGDHYLETF.

This clonotype was observed many times. The chain recombines TRBV20-1 with TRBJ2-7; TRBD1 aligns across 8 bases. Trimming cost V 5 bases and J 6 bases; bases outside gene matches: 9. Germline loops: CDR1 DFQATT, CDR2 SNEGSKA (reference sequence). The CDR3 consists of 13 residues. CDR3 DNA sequence: TGCAGTGCTCCAAGACCGACAGGGGCCGAGCAGTACTTC. This encodes CSAPRPTGAEQYF.

Ten or more counts support this clonotype. This sequence joins TRBV20-1 and TRBJ1-3, with D uncertain. CDR1 is DFQATT, CDR2 SNEGSKA, per germline (reference sequence). The CDR3 is 14 residues long. V was shortened by 2 bases and J by 0 bases, with 8 bases between the two germline ends. The CDR3: CSARQASSGNTIYF. DNA of the CDR3: TGCAGTGCTAGACAGGCCAGCTCTGGAAACACCATATATTTT.

V is TRBV6-1 and J is TRBJ1-1; a weak D match, TRBD1 (5 bases). This CDR3 has 15 residues. In germline, CDR1 is MNHNS, CDR2 SASEGT. V was clipped by 7 bases and J by 1 base, with 16 bases between them. The CDR3 DNA is TGTGCCAGCACCGAATTAGGGGCTTCGAACACTGAAGCTTTCTTT. The encoded protein is CASTELGASNTEAFF.

This chain links TRBV15 with TRBJ2-5; 11 positions agree with TRBD1. The length of the CDR3 is 15 residues. V lost 1 base and J lost 4; bases outside the gene matches: 2. Looked up from germline, CDR1 is LNHNV and CDR2 is YYDKDF (reference sequence). CDR3 DNA sequence: TGTGCCACCAGCAGAGGGACAGGGGGCGCAGAGACCCAGTACTTC. Its protein product is CATSRGTGGAETQYF.

This clonotype was observed many times. The chain combines TRBV20-1 with TRBJ2-7; weak D call: TRBD1 (6 bases). The CDR3 totals 12 residues. V shed 1 base and J shed 7 bases, with 11 bases lying between them. Germline V gene sequence: CDR1 DFQATT, CDR2 SNEGSKA (reference sequence). CDR3 loop: CSARAGAPEQYF. The CDR3 nucleotides read TGCAGTGCTAGAGCAGGGGCGCCTGAGCAGTACTTC.

The sample holds many counts of this clonotype. In DNA form, the CDR3 reads TGTGCCAGCAGCTTAGAGGGGCAGAACTACGAGCAGTACTTC. This sequence encodes CASSLEGQNYEQYF. The chain has TRBV13 and TRBJ2-7, with a possible D match to TRBD1 (5 bases). The germline V gene has CDR1 PRHDT and CDR2 FYEKMQ (reference sequence). With 1 base removed from V and 3 bases from J, the gap between germline ends came to 10 bases. The CDR3 length is 14 residues.

The gene calls are TRBV6-4 and TRBJ1-2; D possibly corresponds to TRBD1 (6 bases). CDR3 size: 12 residues. Germline values: CDR1 MRHNA, CDR2 SNTAGT. V was cut by 7 bases and J by 5 bases, with 11 bases left in between. CDR3 loop: CASTDRKYGYTF. The DNA for the CDR3 is TGTGCCAGCACGGACAGAAAATATGGCTACACCTTC.

The table lists this clonotype with many counts. The rearrangement uses TRBV24-1 and TRBJ2-6; perhaps TRBD1 as D (6 bases). V lost 4 bases to trimming and J lost 1 base, with 13 bases between them. The CDR3 contains 17 residues. Germline-derived CDR1 and CDR2 are KGHDR and SFDVKD. The CDR3 bases are TGTGCCACCAGTGAGGGGGCTATTGTATCTGGGGCCAACGTCCTGACTTTC. Amino acid sequence: CATSEGAIVSGANVLTF.

This clonotype was seen repeatedly, ten times or more. V usage is TRBV6-4 and J usage is TRBJ2-5, with 7 positions matching TRBD2. The V and J ends lost 6 bases and 4 bases, in that order; junction bases with no gene match: 8. This CDR3 contains 14 residues. CDR1 and CDR2 from the germline V gene are MRHNA and SNTAGT. CDR3 DNA sequence: TGTGCCAGCAGCCCGGGGGGAAGCAGAGAGACCCAGTACTTC. Its translation is CASSPGGSRETQYF.

This clonotype was counted ten times or more. This chain links TRBV12-3 or TRBV12-4 with TRBJ1-1, with a weak D call TRBD1 (5 bases). Deletions cut 7 bases from V and 4 bases from J, with 19 bases between. This CDR3 region has 15 residues. As DNA, the CDR3 is TGTGCCAGCACCCAAGGGGAGGGCTGGATCACTGAAGCTTTCTTT. Protein: CASTQGEGWITEAFF.

In its sample, this clonotype was seen a few times. V and J are TRBV7-9 and TRBJ2-4; a possible D gene is TRBD2 (5 bases). V lost 4 bases and J 2 bases, leaving 18 bases between the germline ends. The CDR3 length is 17 residues. From germline, CDR1 is SEHNR and CDR2 FQNEAQ (reference sequence). The CDR3 nucleotides are TGTGCCAGCAGCTCCCTCGGGGTTGCGATTTCCAAAAACATTCAGTACTTC. It encodes CASSSLGVAISKNIQYF. Full variable domain (remainder filled in from reference TRBV7-9 and TRBJ2-4): DTGVSQNPRHKITKRGQNVTFRCDPISEHNRLYWYRQTLGQGPEFLTYFQNEAQLEKSRLLSDRFSAERPKGSFSTLEIQRTEQGDSAMYLCASSSLGVAISKNIQYFGAGTRLSVL.

Many counts were recorded for this clonotype. The chain uses TRBV28 and TRBJ2-7, with TRBD2 matching over 16 bases. Germline-derived CDR1 and CDR2 are MDHEN and SYDVKM. The V gene end was trimmed by 10 bases and the J gene end by 6 bases; junction bases not matched to a gene: 6. This CDR3 comprises 14 residues. CDR3 protein: CATWGTSGRGEQYF. The CDR3 DNA sequence: TGTGCCACTTGGGGGACTAGCGGGAGGGGCGAGCAGTACTTC.